Shown below are 15 T cell receptor beta chains from a single sample sequenced in a study of blood T cell repertoires in COVID-19 (dated by TCRdb to 2020 to 2022). Libraries were made using the immunoSEQ multiplex PCR assay. TCRdb limited this immuneACCESS table to in-frame rearrangements with V and J called. A share of clones is missing; checked studies link under half to unresolved V genes, and the rest is unexplained. The sample includes 450,000 or so clones, with roughly 90% observed a single time. The ten largest clonotypes hold around 0.92% of the sample. The sequenced sample consisted of peripheral blood. All receptors come from a man aged 18 to 29 with COVID-19, enrolled during active disease.

The chain links TRBV5-5 to TRBJ2-7; D not resolved. This CDR3 has 10 amino acids. Trimming removed 3 bases at V and 6 bases at J, with 4 bases between. The germline gives CDR1 SGHKS, CDR2 YYEKEE (reference sequence). CDR3 region: CASSSVEQYF. The CDR3 DNA reads as TGTGCCAGCAGCTCAGTCGAGCAGTACTTC.

V gene TRBV16 combines with J gene TRBJ2-7, with TRBD1 identical over 7 bases. After removal of 2 bases from V and 0 bases from J, the junction contained 4 bases not matched to a gene. This CDR3 contains 15 residues. Germline CDR1 KGHSY, CDR2 FQNENV. The CDR3 nucleotides are TGTGCCAGCAGCCAACTGGACAGGCCCTCCTACGAGCAGTACTTC. Its translation is CASSQLDRPSYEQYF. Variable domain in full (rest from reference TRBV16 and TRBJ2-7): GEEVAQTPKHLVRGEGQKAKLYCAPIKGHSYVFWYQQVLKNEFKFLISFQNENVFDETGMPKERFSAKCLPNSPCSLEIQATKLEDSAVYFCASSQLDRPSYEQYFGPGTRLTVT.

The chain recombines TRBV3-1 (or the pseudogene TRBV3-2) with TRBJ1-2; D uncertain. The CDR3 runs to 11 residues. Per the germline V gene, CDR1 is LGHDT and CDR2 is YNNKEL (reference sequence). V was pared by 5 bases and J by 8 bases, with 9 bases between. For the CDR3, the DNA is TGTGCCAGCAGCAACACGGGGGGCTACACCTTC. It encodes CASSNTGGYTF.

This clone was seen more than once but under ten times. The chain is built from TRBV30 and TRBJ2-1; D might be TRBD2 (5 bases). Germline-derived CDR1 and CDR2 are GTSNPN and SVGIG (reference sequence). V lost 5 bases, J lost 7 bases, and 21 bases lay in between. This CDR3 is 15 amino acids long. The DNA for the CDR3 is TGTGCCTGGGGCGGGCTACGCGGTCGGAGGAATGAGCAGTTCTTC. As protein: CAWGGLRGRRNEQFF. The full variable domain, rest sourced from reference TRBV30 and TRBJ2-1, is SQTIHQWPATLVQPVGSPLSLECTVEGTSNPNLYWYRQAAGRGLQLLFYSVGIGQISSEVPQNLSASRPQDRQFILSSKKLLLSDSGFYLCAWGGLRGRRNEQFFGPGTRLTVL.

This chain joins TRBV7-9 and TRBJ1-2; D is ambiguous. Germline V gives CDR1 SEHNR, CDR2 FQNEAQ (reference sequence). The CDR3 has 11 amino acids. The ends were cut back, 5 bases at V and 8 bases at J, with 9 bases in the middle. The CDR3 DNA follows: TGTGCCAGCAGCCTGACAAAAGGCTACACCTTC. It specifies CASSLTKGYTF. The variable domain in full, completed from reference TRBV7-9 and TRBJ1-2, reads DTGVSQNPRHKITKRGQNVTFRCDPISEHNRLYWYRQTLGQGPEFLTYFQNEAQLEKSRLLSDRFSAERPKGSFSTLEIQRTEQGDSAMYLCASSLTKGYTFGSGTRLTVV.

This clone has more than one count but fewer than ten. This rearrangement joins TRBV12-3 or TRBV12-4 to TRBJ2-4; TRBD1 aligns across 9 bases. Trimming removed 7 bases from V and 14 bases from J; junction bases left unmatched: 9. This CDR3 has 12 amino acids. CDR3 nucleotides: TGTGCCAGCAACCCGGGACAGGGTGTAAAGTACTTC. This translates into CASNPGQGVKYF.

The CDR3: CASHRTSNQPQHF. DNA of the CDR3: TGTGCCAGCCACCGGACAAGCAATCAGCCCCAGCATTTT. This chain links TRBV2 with TRBJ1-5, with D perhaps matching TRBD1 (5 bases). Per the germline V gene, CDR1 is SNHLY and CDR2 is FYNNEI. There are 13 residues in the CDR3. With 8 bases removed from V and 1 base from J, the gap between germline ends came to 9 bases.

The rearrangement uses TRBV7-9 and TRBJ2-3; 7 positions match TRBD2. This CDR3 spans 15 amino acids. V was clipped by 1 base and J by 4 bases; unmatched bases: 5. Germline CDR1 and CDR2: SEHNR and FQNEAQ (reference sequence). The chain's CDR3 is CASSLGAGVADTQYF. CDR3 bases: TGTGCCAGCAGCTTAGGCGCGGGAGTTGCAGATACGCAGTATTTT.

The chain joins TRBV30 to TRBJ2-1; D might be TRBD1 (5 bases). The V gene's germline CDR1 is GTSNPN and CDR2 SVGIG (reference sequence). Between the trimmed V and J ends, which lost 2 bases and 4 bases, there was a span of 9 bases. The CDR3 sequence is 13 residues long. CDR3 sequence reads: CAWSLSGYNEQFF. CDR3 in DNA: TGTGCCTGGAGTTTGTCAGGGTACAATGAGCAGTTCTTC.

The chain has TRBV11-2 and TRBJ2-5, with 11 bases lining up with TRBD2. Germline CDR1 is SGHAT and CDR2 is FQNNGV. J lost 5 bases, V lost 5 bases, and 7 bases had no gene match. The CDR3 covers 15 residues. CDR3 protein: CASSHRLAGKETQYF. The CDR3 DNA is TGTGCCAGCAGCCACCGACTAGCGGGGAAGGAGACCCAGTACTTC.

This sequence joins TRBV24-1 and TRBJ2-2, with TRBD1 matching over 7 bases. Germline assignment: CDR1 KGHDR and CDR2 SFDVKD. Trimming cost V 9 bases and J 5 bases; bases outside gene matches: 5. The CDR3 loop spans 13 amino acids. In DNA form, the CDR3 reads TGTGCCACCGGGACAGAAAAGACCGGGGAGCTGTTTTTT. As protein: CATGTEKTGELFF.

In its sample, this clone was seen once. The J gene is TRBJ2-1, the V gene TRBV5-4; 10 bases match TRBD1. The V segment lost 6 bases and the J segment 7 bases; nucleotides outside the gene matches: 10. Germline CDR1 is SGHNT and CDR2 is YYREEE (reference sequence). The CDR3 has 15 amino acids. The CDR3: CASTRPGTGENEQFF. For the CDR3, the DNA is TGTGCCAGCACCAGGCCCGGGACAGGGGAGAATGAGCAGTTCTTC. The variable domain in full, completed from reference TRBV5-4 and TRBJ2-1, reads ETGVTQSPTHLIKTRGQQVTLRCSSQSGHNTVSWYQQALGQGPQFIFQYYREEENGRGNFPPRFSGLQFPNYSSELNVNALELDDSALYLCASTRPGTGENEQFFGPGTRLTVL.

This clone was seen just once. The chain has TRBV25-1 and TRBJ2-5; maybe TRBD2 (6 bases). The CDR3 contains 13 residues. The V gene lost 3 bases and the J gene lost 7 bases, with 12 bases spanning the gap. Germline CDR1 and CDR2: MGHDK and SYGVNS. The CDR3 DNA is TGTGCCAGCAGTGAGGGACTGCCAGCGACCCAGTACTTC. It translates to CASSEGLPATQYF.

This sequence joins TRBV19 and TRBJ1-2; maybe TRBD1 (5 bases). CDR3 size: 13 residues. Germline CDR1 reads LNHDA; CDR2 reads SQIVND (reference sequence). Deletions cut 6 bases from V and 4 bases from J, with 12 bases between. DNA for the CDR3: TGTGCCAGTAGCAGGGAAGGTAGCTATGGCTACACCTTC. It yields the protein CASSREGSYGYTF.

The gene calls are TRBV6-5 and TRBJ1-2; 8 bases fit TRBD1. The CDR3 contains 15 residues. Germline trimming cut 2 bases from V and 4 bases from J; bases unmatched to any gene: 6. Germline loops: CDR1 MNHEY, CDR2 SVGAGI. The CDR3 loop is CASSYTSGGLYGYTF. CDR3 DNA sequence: TGTGCCAGCAGTTACACTTCAGGGGGCCTCTATGGCTACACCTTC.